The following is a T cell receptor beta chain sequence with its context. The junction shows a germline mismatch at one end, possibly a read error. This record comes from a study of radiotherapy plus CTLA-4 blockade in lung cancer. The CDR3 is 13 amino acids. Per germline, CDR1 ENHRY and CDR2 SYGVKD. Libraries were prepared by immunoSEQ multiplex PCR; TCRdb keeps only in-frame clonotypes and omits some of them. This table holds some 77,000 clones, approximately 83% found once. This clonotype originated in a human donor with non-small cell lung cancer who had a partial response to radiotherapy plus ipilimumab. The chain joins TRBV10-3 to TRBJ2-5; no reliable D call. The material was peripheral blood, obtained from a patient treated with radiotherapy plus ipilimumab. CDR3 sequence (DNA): TGTGCCACCAGTGATTTCTTACAAGAGACCCAGTACTTC. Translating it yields CATSDFLQETQYF.